The 20 T cell receptor beta chains in this list originate from one sample, sequenced in a study of tumor-infiltrating lymphocytes in oesophageal squamous cell carcinoma. MiXCR, run by TCRdb on the PCR reads, gives a single entry per CDR3 protein. The sample includes around 21,000 distinct CDR3 sequences, about 41% of them seen just once. Sequenced input: normal esophageal tissue next to the tumor. These receptors all come from a male donor with esophageal squamous cell carcinoma.

In DNA form, the CDR3 reads TGTGCCAGCAGTCTTAGCCTTTCAGGGAAGGGCAATGAGCAGTTCTTC. This translates into CASSLSLSGKGNEQFF. The gene calls are TRBV12-3 or TRBV12-4 and TRBJ2-1, with D possibly matching TRBD1 (5 bases). The V gene lost 5 bases and the J gene lost 6 bases, with 20 bases spanning the gap. There are 16 residues in the CDR3.

This clonotype is medium-sized (0.01 to 0.1%). The chain couples TRBV11-2 to TRBJ2-1; D is tentatively TRBD1 or TRBD2 (5 bases each). The CDR3 length is 14 residues. The germline V gene encodes CDR1 SGHAT and CDR2 FQNNGV. V lost 5 bases and J 7 bases, leaving 15 bases between the germline ends. The chain's CDR3 is CASSLGPTVNEQFF. CDR3 sequence (DNA): TGTGCCAGCAGCCTGGGACCCACTGTGAATGAGCAGTTCTTC.

This clonotype is labeled medium-sized. This rearrangement joins TRBV7-6 to TRBJ1-4, with TRBD1 as a possible D gene (5 bases). Germline CDR1 SGHVS, CDR2 FNYEAQ. The CDR3 contains 16 residues. V lost 6 bases, J lost 5 bases, and 19 bases lay in between. In DNA form, the CDR3 reads TGTGCCAGCAGGCGGACGGGGGTTGAAGAGAATGAAAAACTGTTTTTT. Protein: CASRRTGVEENEKLFF.

The chain employs TRBV7-4 and TRBJ2-3; a possible D gene is TRBD2 (7 bases). The CDR3 runs to 16 residues. Per the germline V gene, CDR1 is SGHVT and CDR2 is SQSDAQ. The germline V and J ends were trimmed by 1 base and 0 bases, with 11 bases remaining between them. This CDR3 is CASSLDGGLSTDTQYF. The CDR3 DNA reads TGTGCCAGCAGCTTAGACGGGGGGCTAAGCACAGATACGCAGTATTTT. Full variable domain (rest looked up from reference TRBV7-4 and TRBJ2-3): GAGVSQSPRYKVAKRGRDVALRCDSISGHVTLYWYRQTLGQGSEVLTYSQSDAQRDKSGRPSGRFSAERPERSVSTLKIQRTEQGDSAVYLCASSLDGGLSTDTQYFGPGTRLTVL.

This clonotype was seen a handful of times. V gene TRBV5-1 combines with J gene TRBJ1-4; D may be TRBD1 or TRBD2 (6 bases each). The J call may be in error: the DNA end matches TRBJ2-2 better. CDR3 length equals 13 residues. Per germline, CDR1 SGHRS and CDR2 YFSETQ. The CDR3 sequence is CASSRGDTGELFF. The CDR3 bases are TGCGCCAGCAGCAGGGGGGACACCGGGGAGCTGTTTTTT.

This clonotype was observed a few times. V is TRBV19 and J is TRBJ1-5; D is undetermined. Trimming shortened V by 4 bases and J by 3 bases, and 16 bases separated the two germline ends. The CDR3 loop spans 16 amino acids. The germline V gene has CDR1 LNHDA and CDR2 SQIVND (reference sequence). This CDR3 is CASSRVRLGNNQPQHF. The DNA for the CDR3 is TGTGCCAGTAGTAGAGTGCGGCTCGGGAACAATCAGCCCCAGCATTTT.

This clonotype was observed at least ten times. The gene calls are TRBV6-1 and TRBJ2-7, with D unresolved. V dropped 4 bases and J dropped 0 bases, with 13 bases sitting between them. CDR1 and CDR2 from the germline V gene are MNHNS and SASEGT. This CDR3 has 15 residues. The DNA of the CDR3 is TGTGCCAGCAGTGTAGAGCGATCAAGCTCCTACGAGCAGTACTTC. It specifies CASSVERSSSYEQYF.

This clonotype appeared a single time. This chain joins TRBV19 and TRBJ1-6; D call uncertain. V gave up 2 bases and J gave up 11 bases, with 10 bases separating them. CDR1 and CDR2 from the germline V gene are LNHDA and SQIVND (reference sequence). The CDR3 covers 13 residues. The CDR3: CASSIRGYPPLHF. DNA for the CDR3: TGTGCCAGTAGTATACGAGGGTATCCACCCCTCCACTTT.

In DNA form, the CDR3 reads TGCGCCAGCAGCCGAGGTAGCGGGGGGGATGTGGAGACCCAGTACTTC. It encodes CASSRGSGGDVETQYF. The V call is TRBV5-1, the J call TRBJ2-1, with TRBD2 matching over 11 bases. The DNA end lines up better with TRBJ2-5; the J call may be wrong. Germline V gene data show CDR1 as SGHRS and CDR2 as YFSETQ. The CDR3 consists of 16 residues.

The V and J genes are TRBV6-1 and TRBJ2-3; 7 bases agree with TRBD1. CDR3 length equals 15 residues. Germline trimming cut 6 bases from V and 0 bases from J; bases unmatched to any gene: 6. Germline V gene sequence: CDR1 MNHNS, CDR2 SASEGT. The CDR3 sequence is CASRIQGSSTDTQYF. DNA of the CDR3: TGTGCCAGCAGGATACAGGGGTCTAGCACAGATACGCAGTATTTT.

The CDR3 coding sequence is TGCGCCAGCAGCCTAGGGGTTAACTCTGGAAACACCATATATTTT. Translating gives CASSLGVNSGNTIYF. This chain joins TRBV5-1 and TRBJ1-3; tentative D call: TRBD1 (5 bases). Trimming shortened V by 4 bases and J by 0 bases, and 11 bases separated the two germline ends. This CDR3 has 15 amino acids. CDR1 and CDR2 (germline): SGHRS, YFSETQ.

CDR3 in DNA: TGTGCCAGCAGCCAGACTCCCGACACTGAAGCTTTCTTT. Protein product: CASSQTPDTEAFF. This chain links TRBV7-3 with TRBJ1-1, with D uncertain. The CDR3 is 13 residues long. In germline, CDR1 is SGHTA, CDR2 FQGTGA. V was pared by 5 bases and J by 3 bases, with 10 bases between.

On this clonotype: A much larger clone differs by one base, so this may be a read error. The chain has TRBV19 and TRBJ2-1; TRBD1 might be the D (5 bases). Deletions cut 10 bases from V and 13 bases from J, with 17 bases between. Per germline, CDR1 LNHDA and CDR2 SQIVND (reference sequence). This CDR3 has 11 amino acids. In DNA, the CDR3 is TGTGCCACCAGACAGACGGAGACCCAGTTCTTC. The encoded protein is CATRQTETQFF.

This clonotype appeared many times. The rearrangement uses TRBV4-1 and TRBJ2-5; 15 bases match TRBD2. Trimming took 3 bases from V and 5 from J; bases not matched to a gene: 4. The CDR3 length is 16 residues. Germline lookup yields CDR1 MGHRA and CDR2 YSYEKL. The CDR3 loop reads CASSQGLAGGWETQYF. CDR3 nucleotide sequence: TGCGCCAGCAGCCAGGGACTAGCGGGAGGTTGGGAGACCCAGTACTTC.

CDR3 DNA sequence: TGTGCCAGCAGCCAACTCGGACAGGGCTACGAGCAGTTCTTC. Translating it yields CASSQLGQGYEQFF. The rearrangement uses TRBV7-2 and TRBJ1-1; 8 bases are shared with TRBD1. The DNA end is more similar to TRBJ2-1, so the J call may be wrong. There are 14 residues in the CDR3. Germline values: CDR1 SGHTA, CDR2 FQGNSA.

The chain is built from TRBV2 and TRBJ1-2; 8 nucleotides agree with TRBD1. With V trimmed by 7 bases and J by 8 bases, 6 bases remained unmatched. The CDR3 loop spans 12 amino acids. The V gene's germline CDR1 is SNHLY and CDR2 FYNNEI. CDR3 sequence (DNA): TGTGCCAGCAAGCAGGGGGCGCGGGGCTACACCTTC. Amino acids: CASKQGARGYTF.

This clonotype appeared a single time. The germline gene is not matched at one end of the junction; a read error may be the cause. This chain uses TRBV5-6 with TRBJ2-4; D uncertain. The CDR3 loop spans 12 amino acids. Germline V gene data show CDR1 as SGHDT and CDR2 as YYEEEE. CDR3 nucleotides: TGTGCCAGCAGCTTGCAGAATTCACCCCTCCACTTC. It translates to CASSLQNSPLHF. The whole variable domain, remainder taken from reference TRBV5-6 and TRBJ2-4, is DAGVTQSPTHLIKTRGQQVTLRCSPKSGHDTVSWYQQALGQGPQFIFQYYEEEERQRGNFPDRFSGHQFPNYSSELNVNALLLGDSALYLCASSLQNSPLHFGAGTRLSVL.

By proportion, this clonotype is large. The J gene is TRBJ2-3, the V gene TRBV7-8, with D unresolved. The CDR3 is 11 amino acids. V was pared by 3 bases and J by 5 bases, with 3 bases between. The germline V gene encodes CDR1 SGHVS and CDR2 FQNEAQ. CDR3 protein: CASSFGDTQYF. The DNA of the CDR3 is TGTGCCAGCAGCTTTGGAGATACGCAGTATTTT.

By sample share, this clonotype is medium-sized (0.01 to 0.1%). The rearrangement links TRBV7-2 to TRBJ2-7; D possibly corresponds to TRBD2 (7 bases). This CDR3 spans 15 amino acids. Germline loops: CDR1 SGHTA, CDR2 FQGNSA. Trimming removed 1 base from V and 6 bases from J, with 16 bases in between. CDR3 in amino acids: CASSLEGRGSGEQYF. In DNA, the CDR3 is TGTGCCAGCAGCTTAGAAGGGAGGGGGTCGGGCGAGCAGTACTTC.

The chain links TRBV19 to TRBJ2-3, with D possibly TRBD2 on 5 matching bases. The J call is doubtful: the DNA matches TRBJ2-1 better. Germline CDR1 is LNHDA and CDR2 is SQIVND (reference sequence). The CDR3 totals 14 residues. The CDR3 coding sequence is TGTACCACACCGCTGTGGGAGAAGACCTACGAGCAGTTCTTC. Protein product: CTTPLWEKTYEQFF.